This T cell receptor beta chain emerged from a study of radiotherapy plus CTLA-4 blockade in lung cancer. This CDR3 region has 15 residues. Per germline, CDR1 MNHNS and CDR2 SASEGT. V dropped 1 base and J dropped 3; count of bases not matched to a gene: 4. The assay was immunoSEQ multiplex PCR, and TCRdb's table has in-frame clones only and misses some. Among roughly 66,000 clones listed, under 85% were seen once. This TCR derives from a human donor with non-small cell lung cancer who had a partial response to radiotherapy plus ipilimumab. This sample comprised peripheral blood, obtained from a patient treated with radiotherapy plus ipilimumab. This sequence joins TRBV6-1 and TRBJ2-7, with 9 positions matching TRBD1. The CDR3 region has the DNA TGTGCCAGCAGTGAAGTTGGGACAGGGAACTACGAGCAGTACTTC. It yields the protein CASSEVGTGNYEQYF.